This entry describes one T cell receptor (beta chain). Its antigen remains undetermined. Per-nucleotide qualities are absent, and no much larger clonotype sits a single base away. Unstimulated Tregs (CD4+CD25+CD127-), CD4+ non-Tregs (CD4+CD25-), CD4 and CD8 cells were FACS-sorted from thawed PBMCs. Healthy control blood was obtained either as purchased buffy coats or from healthy volunteers. Healthy control blood was separated into PBMCs by Ficoll density gradient and cryopreserved, and patient PBMCs were collected both before and after transplant. This sample was included in a study of Tregs in tolerant kidney transplant recipients (dated by TCRdb to about 2019). In the study overall: The study applied TCRbeta sequencing to find donor-specific regulatory T cells before combined kidney and bone marrow transplantation and then followed those same cells after transplant. Several methods of expanding Tregs specific for an allogeneic donor were compared by TCRbeta repertoire sequencing in a few healthy controls.

Study-wide conclusions, independent of this receptor: Biological reproducibility was not directly addressed, though technical replication error appeared minimal. Because only a small number of patients were included, the study had limitations, and the results will need to be validated in larger populations as well as under other immunosuppression protocols. Expanding Tregs with activated donor B cells appeared to identify the most biologically relevant and donor-specific TCRbeta repertoire.

For TCRbeta CDR3 sequencing, genomic DNA was extracted from sorted cells using the QIAGEN DNeasy Blood and Tissue Kit. Through immunoSEQ, high-throughput TCRbeta CDR3 sequencing was done commercially, including PCR amplification with internal controls and bias correction. As for the authors' bioinformatics: Unique productive TCRbeta sequences were defined by CDR3 nucleotide sequence where primers matched, otherwise by CDR3 amino acid sequence with Vbeta and Jbeta genes. To correct sorting error, sequences shared between sorted populations at a frequency ratio of 2:1 or less were removed; the rest were assigned to the higher population. Sequences were defined as donor-reactive when expanded at least 5-fold in CFSE-low cells versus unstimulated cells and present at a frequency of at least 0.01% in CFSE-low cells. Jensen-Shannon divergence, calculated on the top 100 TCRbeta sequences ranked by frequency, was used to quantify repertoire divergence. When a sample had multiple sequencing runs, each run was corrected for sorting error separately and the runs were then pooled. The table comes from immuneACCESS by way of TCRdb, which keeps in-frame sequences with V and J called. Part of the clones is missing from these tables; in studies checked, under half for an unresolved V gene and the rest for unknown reasons. Clonal size and the V and J genes are those of that table, whereas D and trimming came from the DNA. Counted in this sample were under 300,000 clones; around 81% of them appeared once. The top ten clonotypes cover under 0.65% of the sample.

The CDR3 numbers 15 residues from cysteine through phenylalanine. Only CDR3 DNA remains: 45 bases, in frame from the first base. The junction carries 15 bases between V and J, which are trimmed by 3 bases and 7 bases respectively. Via the germline V gene, CDR1 is MGHRA and CDR2 YSYEKL. The material sequenced was CD4+ T cells from blood. The sequence is built from TRBV4-1 and TRBJ1-4, and possibly TRBD1, on 6 matching bases. This clonotype was obtained from a human donor in good health. The CDR3: CASSHGEGVGEKLFF. The DNA is as follows: TGCGCCAGCAGCCATGGGGAGGGGGTTGGTGAAAAACTGTTTTTT.